The clone carrying this TCR beta chain has ten or more counts. The antigen is undetermined. Each CDR3 protein gets one entry after TCRdb re-called the reads with MiXCR. The table has around 430,000 distinct CDR3 sequences, approximately 40% seen once. The sample is drawn from a study of T cell repertoires in cytomegalovirus infection. Across the study: Carrying CMV and the relevant HLA type showed in public TCR beta signatures.

There are 15 residues in the CDR3. The germline V gene has CDR1 SEHNR and CDR2 FQNEAQ (reference sequence). The J segment lost 11 bases and the V segment lost 1 base, leaving 11 bases of the junction unmatched. The material was cultured PBMCs, obtained from culture after CMV antigen stimulation. The clonotype comes from a human donor in good health (CMV status not recorded). Some clones in this sample may be carry-over from other donors' samples. The rearrangement links TRBV7-9 to TRBJ1-5, with 7 bases aligning to TRBD1. CDR3 sequence (DNA): TGTGCCAGCAGCTTAGACGGGGACAGTCTTAATGCCCAGCATTTT. Translated, it gives CASSLDGDSLNAQHF.